This T cell receptor beta chain was observed in a study of shared T cell receptors in the human thymus. V was trimmed by 2 bases and J by 0 bases, leaving 10 bases between them. From germline, CDR1 is MNHNS and CDR2 SASEGT. The CDR3 runs 15 residues. Sequencing used immunoSEQ multiplex PCR; TCRdb keeps in-frame clones, though not all of them. This sample yields about 710,000 clones, of which 80% to 90% are seen a single time; about 0.0094% belongs to the top ten. The data were also submitted as part of a second study, on human thymus T cells. That paper notes: The study used thymus tissue resected during corrective heart surgery. Thymic and blood repertoires appeared to show biased V and J gene usage.

Sequences were obtained from thymocytes. This TCR derives from a boy in the first two years of life with a congenital heart defect. The V gene is TRBV6-1, the J gene TRBJ1-1; D gene ambiguous. CDR3 amino acids: CASSEKGSMNTEAFF. The CDR3 nucleotides are TGTGCCAGCAGTGAAAAAGGGAGCATGAACACTGAAGCTTTCTTT.